The rows below give T cell receptor beta chains drawn from one sample of a study of shared clonotypes between healthy human individuals. Sequencing used immunoSEQ multiplex PCR; TCRdb keeps in-frame clones, though not all of them. This sample has some 580,000 clones, with 95% to 98% found just once. Material for sequencing was naive CD8+ T cells sorted from blood. The receptor source for this set is a man aged 30-40 years in good health. Both conserved end residues are trimmed from each CDR3. Fields, in order: V gene, D gene, CDR3 protein. A D gene is named only where the DNA matches it firmly.

V gene: TRBV28; D gene: NA; CDR3 protein: ASSRDPHNTGELF
V gene: TRBV7-9; D gene: TRBD2; CDR3 protein: ASSLDGTSGIRETQY
V gene: TRBV6-6; D gene: NA; CDR3 protein: ASSYSTTGELF
V gene: TRBV6-1; D gene: NA; CDR3 protein: ASISLAKNIQY
V gene: TRBV13; D gene: NA; CDR3 protein: ASSSRSQGGYNEQF
V gene: TRBV7-6; D gene: NA; CDR3 protein: ASSSPKGATGEGTDTQY
V gene: TRBV11-3; D gene: TRBD2; CDR3 protein: ASSLDGLAGGERTYNEQF
V gene: TRBV6-5; D gene: TRBD2; CDR3 protein: ASRGEGTLYNEQF
V gene: TRBV4-3; D gene: TRBD2; CDR3 protein: ASSQDPGTSGQPSAF
V gene: TRBV10-1; D gene: TRBD1; CDR3 protein: ASSEVRGSEQY
V gene: TRBV5-5; D gene: TRBD1; CDR3 protein: ASSPSPNTGVRDYT
V gene: TRBV25-1; D gene: TRBD1; CDR3 protein: ASSAGTALGYT